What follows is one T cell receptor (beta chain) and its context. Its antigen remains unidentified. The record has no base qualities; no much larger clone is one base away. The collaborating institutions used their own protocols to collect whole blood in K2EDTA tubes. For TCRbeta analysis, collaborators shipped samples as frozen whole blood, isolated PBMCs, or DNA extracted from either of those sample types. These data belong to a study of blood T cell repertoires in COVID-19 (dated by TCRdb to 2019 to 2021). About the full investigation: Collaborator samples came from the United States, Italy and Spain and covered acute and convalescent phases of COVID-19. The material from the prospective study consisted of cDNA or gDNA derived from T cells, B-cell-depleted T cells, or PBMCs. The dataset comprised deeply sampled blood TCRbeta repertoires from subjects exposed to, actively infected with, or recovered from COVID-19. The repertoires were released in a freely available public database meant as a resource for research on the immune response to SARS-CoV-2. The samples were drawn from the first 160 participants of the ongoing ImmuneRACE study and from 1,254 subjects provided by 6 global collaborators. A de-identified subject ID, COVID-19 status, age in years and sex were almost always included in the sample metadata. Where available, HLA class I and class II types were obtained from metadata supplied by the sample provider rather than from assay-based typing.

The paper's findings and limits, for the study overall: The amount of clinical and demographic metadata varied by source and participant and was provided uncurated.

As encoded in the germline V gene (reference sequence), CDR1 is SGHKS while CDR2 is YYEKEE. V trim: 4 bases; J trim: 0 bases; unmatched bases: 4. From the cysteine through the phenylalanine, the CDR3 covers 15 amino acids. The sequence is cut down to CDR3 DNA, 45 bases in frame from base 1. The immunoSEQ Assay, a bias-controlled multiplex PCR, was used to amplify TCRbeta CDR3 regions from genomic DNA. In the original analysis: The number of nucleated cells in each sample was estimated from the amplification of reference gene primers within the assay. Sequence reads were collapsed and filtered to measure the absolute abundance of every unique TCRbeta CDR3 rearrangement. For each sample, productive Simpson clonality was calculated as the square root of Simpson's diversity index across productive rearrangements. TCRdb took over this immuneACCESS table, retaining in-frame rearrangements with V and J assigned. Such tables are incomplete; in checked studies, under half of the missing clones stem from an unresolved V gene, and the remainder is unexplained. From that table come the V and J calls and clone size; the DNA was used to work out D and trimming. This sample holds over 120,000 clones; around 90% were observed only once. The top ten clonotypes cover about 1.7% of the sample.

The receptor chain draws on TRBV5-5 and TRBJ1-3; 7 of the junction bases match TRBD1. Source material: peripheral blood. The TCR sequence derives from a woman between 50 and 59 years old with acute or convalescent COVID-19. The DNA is TGTGCCAGCAGCAAGGACAGGAACTCTGGAAACACCATATATTTT. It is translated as CASSKDRNSGNTIYF. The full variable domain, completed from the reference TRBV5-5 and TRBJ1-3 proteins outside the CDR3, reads DAGVTQSPTHLIKTRGQQVTLRCSPISGHKSVSWYQQVLGQGPQFIFQYYEKEERGRGNFPDRFSARQFPNYSSELNVNALLLGDSALYLCASSKDRNSGNTIYFGEGSWLTVV.